These 4 T cell receptor beta chains originate from one sample sequenced in a study of CD8 T cells in Susac syndrome. Random hexamers were used to reverse transcribe the RNA input (about 0.5 to 1 ug). TCRdb redid the calling of the immunoSEQ multiplex PCR reads with MiXCR, one entry per CDR3 protein. The table lists around 80,000 distinct CDR3 sequences, roughly 94% of them singletons. Input material: CD8+ T cells from PBMCs. The receptor source for this set is a human donor with Susac syndrome.

The CDR3 DNA is TGTGCCAGCTCACCGATGAGGACAGGGGCACAAGAGACCCAGTACTTC. Translated: CASSPMRTGAQETQYF. The J gene is TRBJ2-5, the V gene TRBV18; TRBD1 matches 9 bases. CDR1 and CDR2 (germline): KGHSH, LQKENI. The V and J ends lost 3 bases and 2 bases, in that order; junction bases with no gene match: 7. The CDR3 is 16 residues long.

The chain uses TRBV24-1 and TRBJ2-3, with unresolved D. CDR3 length equals 18 residues. Deletions cut 0 bases from V and 2 bases from J, with 17 bases between. Germline-derived CDR1 and CDR2 are KGHDR and SFDVKD. The CDR3 region is CATSDLTTGIITTDTQYF. CDR3 DNA: TGTGCCACCAGTGATTTGACTACCGGAATTATAACCACAGATACGCAGTATTTT.

This sequence joins TRBV9 and TRBJ1-2; D is uncertain. Between the trimmed V and J ends, which lost 4 bases and 8 bases, there was a span of 9 bases. This CDR3 contains 11 residues. Germline CDR1 is SGDLS and CDR2 is YYNGEE. The CDR3 nucleotides are TGTGCCAGCAGCTCACAACGCGGCTACACCTTC. This sequence encodes CASSSQRGYTF. The full variable domain, completed using reference TRBV9 and TRBJ1-2, is DSGVTQTPKHLITATGQRVTLRCSPRSGDLSVYWYQQSLDQGLQFLIQYYNGEERAKGNILERFSAQQFPDLHSELNLSSLELGDSALYFCASSSQRGYTFGSGTRLTVV.

V is TRBV19 and J is TRBJ1-1; D is unresolved. CDR3 length: 14 residues. V was trimmed by 0 bases and J by 3 bases, leaving 8 bases between them. Looked up from germline, CDR1 is LNHDA and CDR2 is SQIVND (reference sequence). As DNA, the CDR3 is TGTGCCAGTAGTATAGAGGGAGGGTACACTGAAGCTTTCTTT. Its protein product is CASSIEGGYTEAFF.